These 10 T cell receptor beta chains share one sample of origin, sequenced in a study of T cells in tuberculosis. Documented time point: new active TB diagnosis, blood taken before or within 7 days of starting treatment. Measured with immunoSEQ multiplex PCR; TCRdb has only the in-frame clones, and not every one. Of 25,000 to 40,000 clones in the sample, 87% were seen once. The source material was PBMCs, sampled at tuberculosis diagnosis. The receptors stem from an adult with tuberculosis.

This sequence joins TRBV6-5 and TRBJ2-5; TRBD2 might be the D (5 bases). Trimming pared 0 bases from V and 4 bases from J, leaving 9 bases between. From germline, CDR1 is MNHEY and CDR2 SVGAGI. This CDR3 has 14 residues. The CDR3 spells CASSYSASLETQYF. CDR3 in DNA: TGTGCCAGCAGTTACTCCGCTAGCCTAGAGACCCAGTACTTC.

This sequence joins TRBV6-5 and TRBJ2-1; 8 bases line up with TRBD1. Germline V gives CDR1 MNHEY, CDR2 SVGAGI. J was trimmed by 9 bases and V by 5 bases; bases with no gene match: 6. The length of the CDR3 is 13 residues. CDR3 loop: CASSRQGASEQFF. The CDR3 DNA is TGTGCCAGCAGTAGGCAGGGGGCAAGTGAGCAGTTCTTC.

The chain carries TRBV11-3 and TRBJ1-1; D remains unclear. Deletions cut 1 base from V and 9 bases from J, with 12 bases between. The CDR3 spans 13 residues. Germline V gives CDR1 SGHNT, CDR2 YENEEA. The CDR3 nucleotides read TGTGCCAGCAGCTTAGCCGCCGGGTGGAAAGCTTTCTTT. Protein sequence: CASSLAAGWKAFF.

V is TRBV2 and J is TRBJ1-1; D is possibly TRBD1 (5 bases). Trimming shortened V by 5 bases and J by 4 bases, and 11 bases separated the two germline ends. The CDR3 loop spans 13 amino acids. The germline V gene encodes CDR1 SNHLY and CDR2 FYNNEI. The CDR3 spells CASSTDSSTEAFF. DNA for the CDR3: TGTGCCAGCAGTACCGACAGTTCCACTGAAGCTTTCTTT.

CDR3: CASSRQGNNSPLHF. Here the CDR3 DNA reads TGTGCCAGCAGTAGACAGGGTAATAATTCACCCCTCCACTTT. The rearrangement links TRBV6-1 to TRBJ1-6, with 7 bases aligning to TRBD1. This CDR3 has 14 amino acids. Unmatched junction bases numbered 3, after V lost 5 bases and J lost 5 bases. In germline, CDR1 is MNHNS, CDR2 SASEGT.

V is TRBV6-4 and J is TRBJ2-3; possibly TRBD2 for D (5 bases). Trimming cost V 2 bases and J 0 bases, with 9 bases left between them. This CDR3 has 15 residues. Germline V gene lookup returns CDR1 MRHNA and CDR2 SNTAGT. CDR3 in DNA: TGTGCCAGCAGTGACGGGAGCGGCAGCACAGATACGCAGTATTTT. Translation gives CASSDGSGSTDTQYF.

The chain has TRBV19 and TRBJ2-5; TRBD1 aligns across 10 bases. Germline loops: CDR1 LNHDA, CDR2 SQIVND (reference sequence). The length of the CDR3 is 14 residues. The V segment lost 4 bases and the J segment 3 bases; nucleotides outside the gene matches: 2. The CDR3, as DNA: TGTGCCAGTAGTAGACAGGGGGCCGAAGAGACCCAGTACTTC. Its protein product is CASSRQGAEETQYF.

The J gene is TRBJ1-5, the V gene TRBV28, with TRBD1 identical over 8 bases. CDR1 and CDR2 (germline): MDHEN, SYDVKM. V shed 4 bases, J shed 2 bases, and the junction held 10 bases outside the gene matches. The CDR3 is 17 amino acids. CDR3 region: CASSSTQGAWGNQPQHF. The CDR3 nucleotides are TGTGCCAGCAGTTCCACCCAGGGGGCATGGGGCAATCAGCCCCAGCATTTT.

CDR3 residues: CASSRTLGQPQHF. The DNA for the CDR3 is TGCGCCAGCAGCCGGACATTGGGTCAGCCCCAGCATTTT. This chain connects TRBV4-1 to TRBJ1-5; TRBD1 might be the D (5 bases). V was shortened by 4 bases and J by 6 bases, with 10 bases between the two germline ends. This CDR3 is built from 13 residues. Germline V CDR1 and CDR2: MGHRA, YSYEKL.

The J gene is TRBJ2-3, the V gene TRBV9; D is ambiguous. Per the germline V gene, CDR1 is SGDLS and CDR2 is YYNGEE. The CDR3 spans 14 residues. The V end lost 0 bases, the J end lost 1 base, and 6 bases lay between the germline ends. DNA of the CDR3: TGTGCCAGCAGCGTAGAAGGAGGCACAGATACGCAGTATTTT. Encoded protein: CASSVEGGTDTQYF.